Given below is one T cell receptor (beta chain) in context. Time point noted: patch test 3, about 24 weeks after DPC sensitization. Indicated treatment: therapeutic diphenylcyclopropenone sensitization with weekly scalp DPC. Germline V CDR1 and CDR2: DFQATT, SNEGSKA (reference sequence). This CDR3 region has 13 residues. The trim removed 6 bases at V and 7 bases at J, leaving 3 bases unmatched. This entry belongs to a study of human T cells and chemical hapten exposure. TCRdb used MiXCR to reprocess the RACE reads, holding one entry per CDR3 protein. The data show some 180,000 distinct CDR3 sequences, 24% seen once.

V is TRBV20-1 and J is TRBJ1-4, with 12 nucleotides matching TRBD1. The specimen comprised whole blood, sampled in connection with sensitization to the hapten diphenylcyclopropenone (DPC). This TCR came from a woman between 40 and 55 years old with alopecia areata. Some clones in this sample may be carry-over from other donors' samples. CDR3 in DNA: TGCAGTGCCCGGGACAGGGGGCCTGAAAAACTGTTTTTT. The encoded protein is CSARDRGPEKLFF.